Listed below are T cell receptor beta chains from one sample, sequenced in a study of cytomegalovirus exposure and HLA in healthy donors. TCRdb's table, derived via immunoSEQ multiplex PCR, lists solely in-frame clones and lacks some. The table shows 75,000 to 100,000 clones, with 64% occurring only once. Source material: PBMCs. The receptors originated from a man in his fifties or sixties in good health and CMV-seronegative. Both conserved end residues are part of each CDR3. The D gene is left open where the match is weak. The listing skips clone size in some rows; elsewhere it reads once, few, many or a size class.

D	length	size	J	V	CDR3	DNA
.	11	few	TRBJ2-1	TRBV2	CASLSYNEQFF	TGTGCCAGCCTCTCCTACAATGAGCAGTTCTTC
TRBD1	16	.	TRBJ1-6	TRBV28	CASRGQGASYNSPLHF	TGTGCCAGCAGGGGACAGGGGGCTTCCTATAATTCACCCCTCCACTTT
.	12	.	TRBJ1-2	TRBV30	CAWSDLVQGYTF	TGTGCCTGGAGTGACCTCGTCCAGGGCTACACCTTC
TRBD2	14	.	TRBJ2-1	TRBV27	CASSLAGVYNEQFF	TGTGCCAGCAGTTTAGCGGGGGTCTACAATGAGCAGTTCTTC
.	14	.	TRBJ1-5	TRBV30	CAWRASSGHRPQHF	TGTGCCTGGAGGGCCTCATCTGGACATCGGCCCCAGCATTTT
TRBD2	14	.	TRBJ2-1	TRBV5-1	CASSLGLAGNEQFF	TGCGCCAGCAGCCTAGGACTAGCGGGCAATGAGCAGTTCTTC
.	14	few	TRBJ1-2	TRBV27	CASSPTGPDYGYTF	TGTGCCAGCAGCCCCACAGGGCCGGACTATGGCTACACCTTC
.	12	.	TRBJ2-5	TRBV4-1	CASSSNSETQYF	TGCGCCAGCAGTTCTAATTCAGAGACCCAGTACTTC
.	14	.	TRBJ1-5	TRBV2	CASSELTPVDPQHF	TGTGCCAGCAGTGAGTTGACACCTGTTGACCCCCAGCATTTT
TRBD2	15	.	TRBJ2-2	TRBV6-7	CASRRYLAGAGELFF	TGTGCCAGCAGGCGATACTTAGCGGGGGCCGGGGAGCTGTTTTTT
TRBD1	17	.	TRBJ2-3	TRBV7-9	CASSPAWGTGSTDTQYF	TGTGCCAGCAGCCCAGCCTGGGGGACAGGATCCACAGATACGCAGTATTTT
.	14	.	TRBJ2-6	TRBV7-6	CASSSGSGANVLTF	TGTGCCAGCAGCTCCGGTTCTGGGGCCAACGTCCTGACTTTC
.	13	.	TRBJ1-1	TRBV28	CASSLPPDTEAFF	TGTGCCAGCAGTTTACCTCCGGACACTGAAGCTTTCTTT
TRBD1	15	.	TRBJ1-6	TRBV5-4	CASSRPDRANSPLHF	TGTGCCAGCAGCCGCCCGGACAGGGCGAATTCACCCCTCCACTTT
TRBD1	15	few	TRBJ2-7	TRBV19	CASSPSRGLSYEQYF	TGTGCCAGTAGTCCCAGCAGGGGGCTATCCTACGAGCAGTACTTC
TRBD2	15	.	TRBJ2-1	TRBV27	CASTLLAGGPNEQFF	TGTGCCAGCACTTTACTAGCGGGGGGGCCGAATGAGCAGTTCTTC
TRBD1	17	.	TRBJ2-7	TRBV5-1	CASSLDGGTGQAYEQYF	TGCGCCAGCAGCTTGGATGGTGGGACAGGCCAGGCGTACGAGCAGTACTTC